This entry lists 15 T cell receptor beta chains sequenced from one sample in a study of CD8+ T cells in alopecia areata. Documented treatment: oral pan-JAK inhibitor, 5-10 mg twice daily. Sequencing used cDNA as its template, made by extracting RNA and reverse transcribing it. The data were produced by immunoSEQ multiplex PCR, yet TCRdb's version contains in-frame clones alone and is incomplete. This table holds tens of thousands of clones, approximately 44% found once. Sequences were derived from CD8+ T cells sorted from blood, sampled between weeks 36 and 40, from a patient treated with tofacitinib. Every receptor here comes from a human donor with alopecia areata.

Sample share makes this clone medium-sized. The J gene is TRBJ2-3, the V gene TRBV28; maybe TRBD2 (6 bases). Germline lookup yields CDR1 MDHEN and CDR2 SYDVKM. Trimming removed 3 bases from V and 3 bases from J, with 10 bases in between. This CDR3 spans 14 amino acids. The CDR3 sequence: CASSFLSGTDTQYF. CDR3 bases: TGTGCCAGCAGTTTTCTGAGCGGGACAGATACGCAGTATTTT.

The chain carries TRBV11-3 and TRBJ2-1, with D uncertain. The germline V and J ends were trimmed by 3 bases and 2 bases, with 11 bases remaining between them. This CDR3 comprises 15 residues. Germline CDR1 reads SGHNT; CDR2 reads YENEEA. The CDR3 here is CASSFETPTYNEQFF. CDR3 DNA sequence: TGTGCCAGCAGCTTCGAGACGCCGACCTACAATGAGCAGTTCTTC.

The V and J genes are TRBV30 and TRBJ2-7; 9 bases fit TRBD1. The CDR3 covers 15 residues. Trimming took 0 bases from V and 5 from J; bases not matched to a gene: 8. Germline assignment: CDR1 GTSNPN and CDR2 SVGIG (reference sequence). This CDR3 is CAWSVGTGNTDEQYF. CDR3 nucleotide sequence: TGTGCCTGGAGTGTAGGGACAGGGAATACGGACGAGCAGTACTTC. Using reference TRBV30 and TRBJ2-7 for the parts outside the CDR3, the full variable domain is SQTIHQWPATLVQPVGSPLSLECTVEGTSNPNLYWYRQAAGRGLQLLFYSVGIGQISSEVPQNLSASRPQDRQFILSSKKLLLSDSGFYLCAWSVGTGNTDEQYFGPGTRLTVT.

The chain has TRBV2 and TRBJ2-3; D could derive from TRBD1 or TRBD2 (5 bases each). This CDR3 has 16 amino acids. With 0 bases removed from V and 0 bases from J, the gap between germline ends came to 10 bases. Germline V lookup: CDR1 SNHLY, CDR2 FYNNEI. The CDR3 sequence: CASSEAWGYSTDTQYF. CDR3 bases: TGTGCCAGCAGTGAAGCTTGGGGGTATAGCACAGATACGCAGTATTTT. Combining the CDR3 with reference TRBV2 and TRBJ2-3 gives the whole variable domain EPEVTQTPSHQVTQMGQEVILRCVPISNHLYFYWYRQILGQKVEFLVSFYNNEISEKSEIFDDQFSVERPDGSNFTLKIRSTKLEDSAMYFCASSEAWGYSTDTQYFGPGTRLTVL.

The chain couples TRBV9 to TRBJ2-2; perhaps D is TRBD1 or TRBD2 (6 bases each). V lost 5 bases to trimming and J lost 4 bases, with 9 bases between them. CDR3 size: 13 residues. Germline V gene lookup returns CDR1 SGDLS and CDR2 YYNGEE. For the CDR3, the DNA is TGTGCCAGCAGTAAGGGGGGCACCGGGGAGCTGTTTTTT. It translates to CASSKGGTGELFF.

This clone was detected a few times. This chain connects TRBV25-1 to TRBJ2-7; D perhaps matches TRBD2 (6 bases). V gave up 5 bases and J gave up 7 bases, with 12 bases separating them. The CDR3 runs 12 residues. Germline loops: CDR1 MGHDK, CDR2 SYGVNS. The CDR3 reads CASSYGTWEQYF. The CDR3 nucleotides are TGTGCCAGCAGTTATGGGACTTGGGAGCAGTACTTC.

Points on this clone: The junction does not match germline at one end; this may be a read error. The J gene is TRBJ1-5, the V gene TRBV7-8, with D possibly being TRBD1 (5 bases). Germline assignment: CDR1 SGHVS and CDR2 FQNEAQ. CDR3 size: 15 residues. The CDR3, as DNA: TGTGCCAGCAGCTTGGGGGACTTTAGCAATCAGCCCCCGCATTTT. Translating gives CASSLGDFSNQPPHF.

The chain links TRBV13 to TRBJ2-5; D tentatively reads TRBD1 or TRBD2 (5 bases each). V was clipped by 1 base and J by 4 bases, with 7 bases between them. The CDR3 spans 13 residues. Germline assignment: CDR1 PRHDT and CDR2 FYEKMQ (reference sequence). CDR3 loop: CASSLEGRETQYF. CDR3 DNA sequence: TGTGCCAGCAGCTTAGAGGGGAGAGAGACCCAGTACTTC.

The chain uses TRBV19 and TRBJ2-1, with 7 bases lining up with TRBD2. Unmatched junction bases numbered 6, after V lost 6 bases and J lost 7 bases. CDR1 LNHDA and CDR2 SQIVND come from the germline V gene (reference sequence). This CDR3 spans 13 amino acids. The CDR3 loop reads CASSHNGGNEQFF. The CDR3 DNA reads TGTGCCAGTAGCCATAACGGGGGGAATGAGCAGTTCTTC.

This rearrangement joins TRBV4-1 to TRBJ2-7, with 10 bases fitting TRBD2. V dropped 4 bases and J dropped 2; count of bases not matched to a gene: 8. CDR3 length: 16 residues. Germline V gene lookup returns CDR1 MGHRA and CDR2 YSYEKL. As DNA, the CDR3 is TGCGCCAGCAGCCCCTTGCTAGCGGGAGATCCCTACGAGCAGTACTTC. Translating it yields CASSPLLAGDPYEQYF.

CDR3 amino acids: CASSISRGGYEQYF. CDR3 nucleotides: TGTGCCAGTAGTATAAGCCGCGGCGGTTACGAGCAGTACTTC. The chain carries TRBV19 and TRBJ2-7; D is unclear. V was pared by 2 bases and J by 4 bases, with 12 bases between. Germline CDR1 is LNHDA and CDR2 is SQIVND (reference sequence). The CDR3 sequence is 14 residues long.

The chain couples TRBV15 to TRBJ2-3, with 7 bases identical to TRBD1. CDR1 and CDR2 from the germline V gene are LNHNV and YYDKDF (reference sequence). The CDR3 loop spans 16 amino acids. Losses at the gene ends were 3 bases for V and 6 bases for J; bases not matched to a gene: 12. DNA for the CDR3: TGTGCCACCAGCAGGGACCGGGACAGATGGCCCGATACGCAGTATTTT. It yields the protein CATSRDRDRWPDTQYF.

The chain's CDR3 is CASSSGSNYEQFF. DNA of the CDR3: TGTGCCAGCAGTTCGGGGTCTAACTATGAGCAGTTCTTC. The gene calls are TRBV28 and TRBJ2-1; a weak D match, TRBD2 (5 bases). CDR1 is MDHEN and CDR2 is SYDVKM in the germline V gene. This CDR3 contains 13 residues. V shed 4 bases and J shed 8 bases, with 12 bases lying between them.

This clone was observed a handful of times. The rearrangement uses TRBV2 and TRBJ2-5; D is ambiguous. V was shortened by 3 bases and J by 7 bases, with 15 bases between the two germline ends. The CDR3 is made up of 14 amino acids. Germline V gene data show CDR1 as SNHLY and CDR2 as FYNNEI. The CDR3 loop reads CASSESADPRTQYF. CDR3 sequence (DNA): TGTGCCAGCAGTGAGTCCGCGGACCCTAGGACCCAGTACTTC.

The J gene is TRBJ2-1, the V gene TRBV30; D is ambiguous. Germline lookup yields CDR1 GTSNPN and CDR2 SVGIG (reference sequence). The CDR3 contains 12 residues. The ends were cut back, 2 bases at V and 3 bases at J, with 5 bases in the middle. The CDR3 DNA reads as TGTGCCTGGAGTCCTCTCTACAATGAGCAGTTCTTC. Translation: CAWSPLYNEQFF.